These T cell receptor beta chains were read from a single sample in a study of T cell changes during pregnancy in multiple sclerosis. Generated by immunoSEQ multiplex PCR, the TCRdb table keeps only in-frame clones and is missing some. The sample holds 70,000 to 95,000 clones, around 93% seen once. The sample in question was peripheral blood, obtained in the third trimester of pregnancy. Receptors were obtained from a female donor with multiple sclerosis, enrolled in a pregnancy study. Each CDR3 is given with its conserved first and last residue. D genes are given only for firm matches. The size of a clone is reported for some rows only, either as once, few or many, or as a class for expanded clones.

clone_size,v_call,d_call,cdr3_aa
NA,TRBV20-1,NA,CSGRPYNEQFF
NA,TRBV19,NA,CASSIILGSTEAFF
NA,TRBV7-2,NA,CASSGEYGQFF
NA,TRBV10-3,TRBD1,CAISGTGKNTEAFF
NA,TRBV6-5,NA,CASAIAVYNEQFF
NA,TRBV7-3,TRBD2,CASSTLAGGPPEQFF
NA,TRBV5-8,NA,CASSWRTVNQPQHF
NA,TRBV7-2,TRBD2,CASSFTSGSTDTQYF
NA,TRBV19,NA,CASSQRRTDTQYF
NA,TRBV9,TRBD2,CASSFPTSGKQETQYF
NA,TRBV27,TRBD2,CASSGSGSFPFVPYEQYF
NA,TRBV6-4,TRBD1,CASSELPGQGSNEQFF
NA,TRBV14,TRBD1,CASSQDEQGGGYGYTF
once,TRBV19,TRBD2,CASSSPSSGRASEQYF
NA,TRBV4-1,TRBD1,CASSLGTGTGEQYF
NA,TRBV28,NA,CASTTGHLKAFF
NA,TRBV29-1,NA,CSVEVVAGRQFF
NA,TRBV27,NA,CASRGRVGGYTF
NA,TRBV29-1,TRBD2,CSVSPSGRETQYF
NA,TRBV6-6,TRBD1,CASSSTGQHLYTF
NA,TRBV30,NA,CAWSVGQETQYF
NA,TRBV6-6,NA,CASRDTGPYEQYF
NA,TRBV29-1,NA,CSVGGGRALLPYEQYF
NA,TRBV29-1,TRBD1,CSVLTGLTDTQYF
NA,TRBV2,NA,CATAGQSDTQYF
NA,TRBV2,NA,CASSEVTEAEAFF
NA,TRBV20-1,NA,CSARYEAFF
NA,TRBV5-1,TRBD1,CASSLTGGGNQPQHF
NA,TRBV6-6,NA,CASGRLATNEKLFF
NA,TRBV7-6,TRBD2,CASSKSGSLDTDTQYF
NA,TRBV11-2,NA,CASSPSALVREAFF
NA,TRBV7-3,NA,CASSPDGASTDTQYF
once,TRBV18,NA,CASSPRGGSSYNEQFF
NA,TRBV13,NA,CASSLAGRGQETQYF
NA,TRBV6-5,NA,CASSLRAGGTDTQYF
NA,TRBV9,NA,CASSVEGGHGYTF
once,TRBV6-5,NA,CASRKQGGHEQYF
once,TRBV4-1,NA,CASSQGGWGEYPQNNEQFF
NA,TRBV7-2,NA,CASSPLERVRTGANVLTF
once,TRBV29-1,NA,CSVELEGYEQYF
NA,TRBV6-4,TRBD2,CASSDSGTSGYNEQFF
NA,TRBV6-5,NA,CASSYQQGTAFF
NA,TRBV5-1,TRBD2,CASSMRGLAGVRETQYF
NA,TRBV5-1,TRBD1,CASSLTGTVNTEAFF
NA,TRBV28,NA,CASSSYSGDSYNEQFF
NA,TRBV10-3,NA,CAISESILPGRSGANVLTF
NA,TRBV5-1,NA,CASSPGGGQSRAFF
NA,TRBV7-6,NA,CASSLGAWRTASSYEQYF
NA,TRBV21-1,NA,CASSTPRPLAGGYNEQFF
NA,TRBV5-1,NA,CASSSITPQGLNTEAFF
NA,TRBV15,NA,CATSREAGPGANVLTF
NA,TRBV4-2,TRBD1,CASSQDFGTGGHDQPQHF
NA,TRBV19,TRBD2,CASSLSGRPYNEQFF
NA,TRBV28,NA,CASSSGLQETQYF
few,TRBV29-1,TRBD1,CSVLGQNYGYTF
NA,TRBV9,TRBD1,CASSVDRVTDTQYF
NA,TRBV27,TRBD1,CASSSSPGQGAGEQYF
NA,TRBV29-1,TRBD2,CSVDAGGPYEQYF
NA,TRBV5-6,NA,CASSLLSPPKTQYF